This T cell receptor beta chain was sequenced for a study of blood T cell repertoires in COVID-19 (dated by TCRdb to 2020 to 2022). Describing the broader study: Samples covering the acute and convalescent phases of COVID-19 were provided by collaborators in the United States, Italy and Spain. The prospective study material was composed of cDNA or gDNA derived from T cells, B-cell-depleted T cells, or PBMCs. A de-identified subject ID, COVID-19 status, age in years and sex were almost always included in the sample metadata. Where available, HLA class I and class II types were obtained from metadata supplied by the sample provider rather than from assay-based typing. The repertoires were released in a freely available public database intended as a resource for research on the immune response to SARS-CoV-2. Subjects who had been exposed to COVID-19, were actively infected with it, or had recovered from it provided the deeply sampled blood TCRbeta repertoires that made up the dataset. Samples were obtained from the ongoing ImmuneRACE study (first 160 participants) and from 1,200 or so subjects provided by 6 global collaborators.

Each collaborating institution followed its own protocols to collect whole blood in K2EDTA tubes. For TCRbeta analysis, collaborators shipped samples in one of three forms: frozen whole blood, isolated PBMCs, or DNA extracted from either of those sample types. Reading the germline V gene (reference sequence) gives CDR1 MNHNY and CDR2 SVGAGI. Counted from cysteine to phenylalanine, this CDR3 has 15 amino acids. The only DNA kept is the CDR3, 45 bases in frame from the first base. Trimming accounts for 6 bases at V and 5 bases at J, while the number of junction bases matched to no gene is 10. TCRbeta CDR3 regions were amplified from genomic DNA by means of the immunoSEQ Assay, a bias-controlled multiplex PCR. In the paper's pipeline: The number of nucleated cells in each sample was estimated by amplification of reference gene primers within the assay. Sequence reads were collapsed and filtered to measure the absolute abundance of every unique TCRbeta CDR3 rearrangement. Productive Simpson clonality was computed per sample as the square root of Simpson's diversity index over productive rearrangements. The table comes from immuneACCESS by way of TCRdb, which keeps in-frame sequences with V and J called. Part of the clones is missing from these tables; in studies checked, under half for an unresolved V gene and the rest for unknown reasons. V and J calls and clone size are those listed in that table; D and trimming were worked out from the DNA. Recorded for this sample are 130,000 or so clones; around 86% of them occurred a single time. In total, the top ten clones hold 8.4% of the sample.

Comments on this clone: This receptor's antigen is unknown. Base quality data are lacking; no much larger clone is found one base away.

The investigation overall reported the following: Clinical and demographic metadata were provided uncurated, with the amount varying by source and participant.

The V and J genes are TRBV6-6 and TRBJ2-1, and 7 junction bases match TRBD1. The sequenced sample consisted of peripheral blood. This clonotype originated in a woman aged 55-69 years with active or convalescent COVID-19. In nucleotide form, the sequence is TGTGCCAGCAGCCCCGGGACAGTAAATGACAATGAGCAGTTCTTC. This yields the protein CASSPGTVNDNEQFF.